This T cell receptor beta chain emerged from a study of T cell repertoires in cytomegalovirus infection. With 2 bases removed from V and 9 bases from J, the gap between germline ends came to 14 bases. The CDR3 length is 13 residues. Germline CDR1 reads LNHDA; CDR2 reads SQIVND (reference sequence). Study conclusions and caveats: Cumulative public TCR beta family frequency identified carriers of CMV plus the relevant HLA.

Details on this clonotype: Its matching antigen is unknown.

TCRdb analysed the reads with MiXCR anew, one entry per CDR3 protein. There are approximately 590,000 distinct CDR3 sequences in the sample; approximately 40% occur only once, and around 46% lies in the top ten. The specimen comprised cultured PBMCs, sampled from culture after CMV antigen stimulation. The source of this sequence is a human donor in good health (CMV status not recorded). Some clones in this sample may be carry-over from other donors' samples. The chain combines TRBV19 with TRBJ2-7; D is uncertain. The chain's CDR3 is CASSISSQTGQYF. In nucleotides, the CDR3 is TGTGCCAGTAGTATATCGAGTCAAACGGGGCAGTACTTC.